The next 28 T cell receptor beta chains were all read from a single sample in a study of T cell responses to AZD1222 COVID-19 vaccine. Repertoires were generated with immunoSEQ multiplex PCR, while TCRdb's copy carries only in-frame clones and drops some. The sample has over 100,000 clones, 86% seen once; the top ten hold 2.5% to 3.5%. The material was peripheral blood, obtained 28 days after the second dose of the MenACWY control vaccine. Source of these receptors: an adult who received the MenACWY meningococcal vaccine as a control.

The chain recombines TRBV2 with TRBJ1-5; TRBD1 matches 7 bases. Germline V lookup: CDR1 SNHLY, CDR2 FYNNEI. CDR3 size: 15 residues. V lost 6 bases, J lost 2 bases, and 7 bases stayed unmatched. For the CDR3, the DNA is TGTGCCAGCAGACGCGACAGGGTCGGCAATCAGCCCCAGCATTTT. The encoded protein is CASRRDRVGNQPQHF.

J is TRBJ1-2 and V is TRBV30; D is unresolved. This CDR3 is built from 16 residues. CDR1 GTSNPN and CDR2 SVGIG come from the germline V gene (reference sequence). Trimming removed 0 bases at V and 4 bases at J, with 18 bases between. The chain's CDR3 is CAWSVPIGSWSYGYTF. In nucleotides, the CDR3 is TGTGCCTGGAGTGTGCCGATAGGATCATGGAGCTATGGCTACACCTTC.

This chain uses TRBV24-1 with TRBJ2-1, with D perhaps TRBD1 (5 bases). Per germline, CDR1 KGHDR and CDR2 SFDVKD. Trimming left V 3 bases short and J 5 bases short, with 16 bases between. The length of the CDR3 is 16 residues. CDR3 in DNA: TGTGCCACCAGTGATCCTGGGGCAGGCCAAAACAATGAGCAGTTCTTC. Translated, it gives CATSDPGAGQNNEQFF.

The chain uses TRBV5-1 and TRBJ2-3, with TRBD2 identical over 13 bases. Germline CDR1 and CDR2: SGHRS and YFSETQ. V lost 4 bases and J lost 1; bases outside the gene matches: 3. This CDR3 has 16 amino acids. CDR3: CASSTGLAGGTDTQYF. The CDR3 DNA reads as TGCGCCAGCAGCACAGGACTAGCGGGGGGCACAGATACGCAGTATTTT. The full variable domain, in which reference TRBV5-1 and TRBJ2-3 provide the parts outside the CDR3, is KAGVTQTPRYLIKTRGQQVTLSCSPISGHRSVSWYQQTPGQGLQFLFEYFSETQRNKGNFPGRFSGRQFSNSRSEMNVSTLELGDSALYLCASSTGLAGGTDTQYFGPGTRLTVL.

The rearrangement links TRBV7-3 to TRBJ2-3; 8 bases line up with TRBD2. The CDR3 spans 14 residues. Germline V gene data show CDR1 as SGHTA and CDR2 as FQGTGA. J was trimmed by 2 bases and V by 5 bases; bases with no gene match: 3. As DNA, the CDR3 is TGTGCCAGCAGCCCGGGGGGGCCCACAGATACGCAGTATTTT. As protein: CASSPGGPTDTQYF.

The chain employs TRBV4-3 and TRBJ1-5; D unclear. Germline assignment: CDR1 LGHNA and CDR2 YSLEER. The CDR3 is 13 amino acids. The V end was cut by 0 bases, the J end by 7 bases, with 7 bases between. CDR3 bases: TGCGCCAGCAGCCAAGAGATAGGGCAGCCCCAGCATTTT. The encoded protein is CASSQEIGQPQHF.

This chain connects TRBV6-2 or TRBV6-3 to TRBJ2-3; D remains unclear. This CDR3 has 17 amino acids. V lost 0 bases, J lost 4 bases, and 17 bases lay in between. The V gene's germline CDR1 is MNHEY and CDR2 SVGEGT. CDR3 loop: CASSYSFDSYPSDTQYF. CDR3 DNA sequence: TGTGCCAGCAGTTACTCCTTCGACTCCTATCCTTCAGATACGCAGTATTTT.

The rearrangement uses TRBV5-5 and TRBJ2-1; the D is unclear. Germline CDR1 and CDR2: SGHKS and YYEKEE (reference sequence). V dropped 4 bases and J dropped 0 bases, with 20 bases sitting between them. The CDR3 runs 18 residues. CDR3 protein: CASSPVVGLISSYNEQFF. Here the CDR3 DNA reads TGTGCCAGCAGCCCGGTTGTCGGTCTTATAAGCTCCTACAATGAGCAGTTCTTC.

CDR3 DNA: TGTGCCAGCTCCCTAAATTGGGGATCTGGGGCCAACGTCCTGACTTTC. Protein: CASSLNWGSGANVLTF. The rearrangement links TRBV18 to TRBJ2-6, with D hard to call. The CDR3 has 16 residues. Trimming removed 6 bases at V and 1 base at J, with 13 bases between. The V gene's germline CDR1 is KGHSH and CDR2 LQKENI. Filled out from reference TRBV18 and TRBJ2-6, the complete variable domain reads NAGVMQNPRHLVRRRGQEARLRCSPMKGHSHVYWYRQLPEEGLKFMVYLQKENIIDESGMPKERFSAEFPKEGPSILRIQQVVRGDSAAYFCASSLNWGSGANVLTFGAGSRLTVL.

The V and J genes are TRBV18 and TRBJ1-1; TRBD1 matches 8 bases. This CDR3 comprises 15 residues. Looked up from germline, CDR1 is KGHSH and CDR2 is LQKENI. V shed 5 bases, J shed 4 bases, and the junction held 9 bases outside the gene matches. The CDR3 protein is CASSGQGQVATEAFF. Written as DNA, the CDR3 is TGTGCCAGCTCAGGTCAGGGACAGGTTGCCACTGAAGCTTTCTTT.

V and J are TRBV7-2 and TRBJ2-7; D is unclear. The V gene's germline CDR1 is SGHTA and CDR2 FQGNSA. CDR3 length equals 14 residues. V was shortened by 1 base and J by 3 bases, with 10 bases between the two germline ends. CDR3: CASSLGAEYYEQYF. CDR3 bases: TGTGCCAGCAGCTTAGGGGCCGAGTACTACGAGCAGTACTTC. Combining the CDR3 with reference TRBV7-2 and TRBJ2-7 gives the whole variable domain GAGVSQSPSNKVTEKGKDVELRCDPISGHTALYWYRQSLGQGLEFLIYFQGNSAPDKSGLPSDRFSAERTGGSVSTLTIQRTQQEDSAVYLCASSLGAEYYEQYFGPGTRLTVT.

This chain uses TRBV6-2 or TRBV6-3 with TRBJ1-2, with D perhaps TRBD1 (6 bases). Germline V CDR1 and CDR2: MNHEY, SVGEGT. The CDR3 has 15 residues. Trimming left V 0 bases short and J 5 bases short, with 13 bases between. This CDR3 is CASSYSPRGNYGYTF. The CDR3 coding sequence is TGTGCCAGCAGTTACTCCCCAAGGGGGAATTATGGCTACACCTTC.

The CDR3 reads CASSYLGRYNEQFF. The CDR3 DNA sequence: TGTGCCAGCAGTTACTTAGGACGTTACAATGAGCAGTTCTTC. The V and J genes are TRBV6-2 or TRBV6-3 and TRBJ2-1; D not certain. V lost 1 base to trimming and J lost 4 bases, with 8 bases between them. Per the germline V gene, CDR1 is MNHEY and CDR2 is SVGEGT. CDR3 length: 14 amino acids.

The CDR3 sequence is CASTGRRIYEQYF. CDR3 nucleotide sequence: TGTGCCAGCACCGGAAGGCGGATCTACGAGCAGTACTTC. V is TRBV2 and J is TRBJ2-7; D unclear. V gave up 7 bases and J gave up 3 bases, with 13 bases separating them. The CDR3 is 13 residues long. CDR1 is SNHLY and CDR2 is FYNNEI in the germline V gene. Full variable domain (rest looked up from reference TRBV2 and TRBJ2-7): EPEVTQTPSHQVTQMGQEVILRCVPISNHLYFYWYRQILGQKVEFLVSFYNNEISEKSEIFDDQFSVERPDGSNFTLKIRSTKLEDSAMYFCASTGRRIYEQYFGPGTRLTVT.

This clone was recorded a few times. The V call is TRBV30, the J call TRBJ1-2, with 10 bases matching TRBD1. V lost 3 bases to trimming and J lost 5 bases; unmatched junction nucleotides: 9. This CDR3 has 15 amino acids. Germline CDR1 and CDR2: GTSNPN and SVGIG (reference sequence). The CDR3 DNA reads TGTGCCTGGAGGGAATCCGGGACAGGGGCTTATGGCTACACCTTC. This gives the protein CAWRESGTGAYGYTF.

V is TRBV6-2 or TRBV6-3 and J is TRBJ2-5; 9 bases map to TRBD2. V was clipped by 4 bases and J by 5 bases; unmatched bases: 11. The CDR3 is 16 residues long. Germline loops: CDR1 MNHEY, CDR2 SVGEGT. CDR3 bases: TGTGCCAGCAGTTTGGAGGCGGGGGGGATTGCTGAGACCCAGTACTTC. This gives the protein CASSLEAGGIAETQYF.

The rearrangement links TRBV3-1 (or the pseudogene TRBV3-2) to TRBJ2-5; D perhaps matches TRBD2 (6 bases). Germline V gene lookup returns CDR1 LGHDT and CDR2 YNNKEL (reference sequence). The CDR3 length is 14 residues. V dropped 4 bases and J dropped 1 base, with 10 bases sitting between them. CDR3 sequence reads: CASSPGLAQETQYF. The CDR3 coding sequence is TGTGCCAGCAGCCCGGGACTCGCCCAAGAGACCCAGTACTTC.

The CDR3 protein is CASSQRETATFNSPLHF. The DNA for the CDR3 is TGTGCCAGCAGCCAACGAGAGACAGCTACTTTTAATTCACCCCTCCACTTT. V and J are TRBV3-1 (or the pseudogene TRBV3-2) and TRBJ1-6; tentatively, D is TRBD1 (5 bases). Germline V gene lookup returns CDR1 LGHDT and CDR2 YNNKEL (reference sequence). The CDR3 has 17 residues. V was clipped by 2 bases and J by 6 bases, with 17 bases between them.

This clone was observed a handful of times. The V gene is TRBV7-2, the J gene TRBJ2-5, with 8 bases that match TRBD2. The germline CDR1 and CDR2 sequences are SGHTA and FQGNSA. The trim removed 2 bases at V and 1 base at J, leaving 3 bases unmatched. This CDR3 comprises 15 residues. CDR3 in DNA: TGTGCCAGCAGCTTACAGCGGGGGAGCCAAGAGACCCAGTACTTC. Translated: CASSLQRGSQETQYF.

CDR3 sequence: CASKGYNEQFF. The CDR3 DNA follows: TGTGCCAGCAAGGGGTACAATGAGCAGTTCTTC. This chain joins TRBV2 and TRBJ2-1, with D possibly being TRBD1 (5 bases). CDR1 is SNHLY, CDR2 FYNNEI, per germline. V was clipped by 7 bases and J by 4 bases, with 5 bases between them. CDR3 size: 11 residues.

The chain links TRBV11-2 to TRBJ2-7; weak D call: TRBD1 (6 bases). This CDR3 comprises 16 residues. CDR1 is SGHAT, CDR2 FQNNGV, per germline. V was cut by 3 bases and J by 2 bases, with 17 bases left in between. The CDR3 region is CASSFKTGGIPYEQYF. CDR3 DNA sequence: TGTGCCAGCAGCTTCAAGACAGGAGGAATACCCTACGAGCAGTACTTC.

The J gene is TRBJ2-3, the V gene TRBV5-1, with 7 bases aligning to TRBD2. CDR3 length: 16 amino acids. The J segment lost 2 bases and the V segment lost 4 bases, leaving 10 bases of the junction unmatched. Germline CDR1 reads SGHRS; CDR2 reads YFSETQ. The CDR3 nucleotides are TGCGCCAGCAGCCCCGTTTCGCGGGGGAACACAGATACGCAGTATTTT. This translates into CASSPVSRGNTDTQYF.

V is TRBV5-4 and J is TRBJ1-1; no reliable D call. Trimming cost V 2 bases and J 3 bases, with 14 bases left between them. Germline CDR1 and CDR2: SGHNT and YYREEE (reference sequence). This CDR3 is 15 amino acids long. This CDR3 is CASSFGFERYTEAFF. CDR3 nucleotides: TGTGCCAGCAGCTTTGGATTCGAGCGGTACACTGAAGCTTTCTTT.

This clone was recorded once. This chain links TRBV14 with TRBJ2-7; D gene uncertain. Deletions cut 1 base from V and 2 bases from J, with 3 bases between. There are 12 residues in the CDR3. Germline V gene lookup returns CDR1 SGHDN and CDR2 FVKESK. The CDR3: CASSQVAYEQYF. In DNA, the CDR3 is TGTGCCAGCAGCCAAGTTGCCTACGAGCAGTACTTC.

The CDR3: CASSEGDGPPYGYTF. The CDR3 nucleotides are TGTGCCAGCTCGGAGGGGGACGGGCCTCCCTATGGCTACACCTTC. V gene TRBV18 combines with J gene TRBJ1-2, with D maybe TRBD1 (6 bases). Germline loops: CDR1 KGHSH, CDR2 LQKENI. The CDR3 runs to 15 residues. Trimming shortened V by 6 bases and J by 4 bases, and 18 bases separated the two germline ends.

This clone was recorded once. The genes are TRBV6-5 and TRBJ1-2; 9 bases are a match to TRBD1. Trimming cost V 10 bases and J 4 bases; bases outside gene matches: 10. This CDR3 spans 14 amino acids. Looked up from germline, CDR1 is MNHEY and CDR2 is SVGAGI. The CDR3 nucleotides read TGTGCCACCCATACAGGGGGCAGTATCTATGGCTACACCTTC. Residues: CATHTGGSIYGYTF.

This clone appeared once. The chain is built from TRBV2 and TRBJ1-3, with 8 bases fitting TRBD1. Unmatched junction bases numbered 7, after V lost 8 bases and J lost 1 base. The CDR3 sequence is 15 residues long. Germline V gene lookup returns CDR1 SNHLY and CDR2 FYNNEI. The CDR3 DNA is TGTGCCAGCCGCCGGGACAGGATATCTGGAAACACCATATATTTT. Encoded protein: CASRRDRISGNTIYF.

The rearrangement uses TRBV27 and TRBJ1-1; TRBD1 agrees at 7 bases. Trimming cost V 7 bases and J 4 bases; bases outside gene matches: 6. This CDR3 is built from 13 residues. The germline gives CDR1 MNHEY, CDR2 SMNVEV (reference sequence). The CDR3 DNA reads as TGTGCCAGCAAGGTGTCAGGGGGCACTGAAGCTTTCTTT. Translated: CASKVSGGTEAFF.